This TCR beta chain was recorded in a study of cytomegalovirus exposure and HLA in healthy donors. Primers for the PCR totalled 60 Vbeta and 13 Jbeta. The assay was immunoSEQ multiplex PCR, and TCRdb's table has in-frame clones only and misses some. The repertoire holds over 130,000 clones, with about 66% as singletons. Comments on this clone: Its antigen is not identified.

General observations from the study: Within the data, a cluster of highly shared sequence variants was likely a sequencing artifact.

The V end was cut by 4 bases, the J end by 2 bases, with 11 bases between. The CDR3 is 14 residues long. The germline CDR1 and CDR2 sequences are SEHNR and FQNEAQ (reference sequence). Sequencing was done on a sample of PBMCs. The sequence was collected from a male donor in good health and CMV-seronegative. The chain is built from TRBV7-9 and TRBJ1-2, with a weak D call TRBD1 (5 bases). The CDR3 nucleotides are TGTGCCAGCAGCTCTTCCGACAGAAACTATGGCTACACCTTC. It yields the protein CASSSSDRNYGYTF.